Listed below are T cell receptor beta chains from one sample, sequenced in a study of vaccination and CD4 T cells after COVID-19. TCRdb processed the PCR reads anew with MiXCR; each CDR3 protein has one entry. The sample lists tens of thousands of distinct CDR3 sequences; roughly 74% were seen once. These receptors lack a known antigen. Sequenced sample: CD4+ T cells from blood, cultured in vitro. These TCRs come from a human donor who had recovered from COVID-19. The CDR3 runs from the conserved cysteine through the conserved F or W. D genes are given only for firm matches. The size of a clone is reported for some rows only, either as once, few or many, or as a class for expanded clones.

abundance,d_gene,j_gene,v_gene,CDR3nt,CDR3aa
.,.,TRBJ1-2,TRBV6-5,TGTGCCAGCAGTTACCAAAAAGGGAGAGCTAACTATGGCTACACCTTC,CASSYQKGRANYGYTF
.,TRBD2,TRBJ2-7,TRBV7-2,TGTGCCAGCAGCGGAGGGACTACTTCCTACGAGCAGTACTTC,CASSGGTTSYEQYF
.,.,TRBJ1-5,TRBV12-3/TRBV12-4,TGTGCCAGCAGATTGGACGGCAGCAATCAGCCCCAGCATTTT,CASRLDGSNQPQHF
.,.,TRBJ1-5,TRBV7-2,TGTGCCAGCAGCCCCCCCGGGCATCAGCCCCAGCATTTT,CASSPPGHQPQHF
.,.,TRBJ1-1,TRBV5-5,TGTGCCAGCGTACATCGGGCGGACAGAATGGCTTTCTTT,CASVHRADRMAFF
.,.,TRBJ2-5,TRBV5-4,TGTGCCAGCAGCTTTGTTGGAGGTGGAGAGACCCAGTACTTC,CASSFVGGGETQYF
.,.,TRBJ1-2,TRBV20-1,TGCAGTGCTAGAAAACAGGGAGACAATAACTATGGCTACACCTTC,CSARKQGDNNYGYTF
.,.,TRBJ1-1,TRBV24-1,TGTGCCACCAGTGATCGTACCCAGGGTAGCACTGAAGCTTTCTTT,CATSDRTQGSTEAFF
.,.,TRBJ2-7,TRBV21-1,TGTGCCAGCAGCAATTCGACAGGGGCGGAAGGCGAGCAGTACTTC,CASSNSTGAEGEQYF
.,.,TRBJ1-1,TRBV10-1,TGCGCCAGCAGTGTTGAACGGAGGGCCAATTCCCCGGCCGCTTTCTTT,CASSVERRANSPAAFF
.,.,TRBJ1-1,TRBV11-2,TGTGCCAGCAGACGGATCAGGGTCACTGAAGCTTTCTTT,CASRRIRVTEAFF
.,.,TRBJ1-1,TRBV29-1,TGCAGCGTGGGTGTGACAGCGAACACTGAAGCTTTCTTT,CSVGVTANTEAFF
.,TRBD2,TRBJ2-5,TRBV20-1,TGCAGTGCTAGATCGAGACTAGCGGCACAAGAGACCCAGTACTTC,CSARSRLAAQETQYF
.,TRBD1,TRBJ2-7,TRBV27,TGTGCCAGCAGTAGGAGGGACAGGCCGTCCTACGAGCAGTACTTC,CASSRRDRPSYEQYF
.,.,TRBJ2-7,TRBV6-1,TGTGCCAGCACCCCGAGCCGGGACCTTCGGTGGGAGCAGTACTTC,CASTPSRDLRWEQYF
.,TRBD1,TRBJ1-1,TRBV7-3,TGTGCCAGCAGCTTACAACAGGGGGCCACTGAAGCTTTCTTT,CASSLQQGATEAFF
.,.,TRBJ2-7,TRBV7-2,TGTGCCAGCAGCACTAGCGACGGGGACAGTGGCAACTTC,CASSTSDGDSGNF
.,TRBD1,TRBJ1-6,TRBV7-9,TGTGCCAGCAACACAGGGGGAGGATCACCCCTCCACTTT,CASNTGGGSPLHF
.,.,TRBJ1-5,TRBV18,TGTGCCAGCTCCCATGGCGGGAGCAATCAGCCCCAGCATTTT,CASSHGGSNQPQHF
.,.,TRBJ1-3,TRBV19,TGTGCCAGTAGTACGGGACATTCTGGAAACACCATATATTTT,CASSTGHSGNTIYF
few,TRBD2,TRBJ2-3,TRBV6-2/TRBV6-3,TGTGCCAGCAGTCCCGGGACTAGCGGGAGGGCCGCAGATACGCAGTATTTT,CASSPGTSGRAADTQYF
.,.,TRBJ1-6,TRBV12-3/TRBV12-4,TGTGCCAGCAGTTTAGTTTTCGGGGGGCTGTGGGATTCACCCCTCCACTTT,CASSLVFGGLWDSPLHF
.,TRBD1,TRBJ1-5,TRBV7-9,TGTGCCAGCAGCTTAGGCCGGGGTACAGGGGGTCGGAGTCAGCCCCAGCATTTT,CASSLGRGTGGRSQPQHF
.,.,TRBJ2-7,TRBV28,TGTGCCAGCAGGGCCCGGGACCGGCTCTACGAGCAGTACTTC,CASRARDRLYEQYF
.,TRBD2,TRBJ2-5,TRBV20-1,TGCAGTGCTAGACTAGCGGGAGTACAGGAGACCCAGTACTTC,CSARLAGVQETQYF
.,.,TRBJ2-3,TRBV19,TGTGCCAGTAAATCCCTGCCGGCCAGCGGATACACAGATACGCAGTATTTT,CASKSLPASGYTDTQYF
.,TRBD1,TRBJ1-4,TRBV7-2,TGTGCCAGCAGCTCCGGGACAGGGGCCGGGGGGGGAAAACTGTTTTTT,CASSSGTGAGGGKLFF
few,TRBD1,TRBJ2-3,TRBV15,TGTGCCACCAGCAAACAAGCCTTGGGACAGCTGAAAGATACGCAGTATTTT,CATSKQALGQLKDTQYF
once,.,TRBJ2-3,TRBV12-3/TRBV12-4,TGTGCCAGCAGTTCCCACCCCGGAAACACAGATACGCAGTATTTT,CASSSHPGNTDTQYF
.,.,TRBJ1-5,TRBV5-4,TGTGCCAGCAGCAACGGGGGGAGCAATCAGCCCCAGCATTTT,CASSNGGSNQPQHF
.,TRBD1,TRBJ1-4,TRBV6-2/TRBV6-3,TGTGCCAGCAGTTACGGTGGGACAGGCAATGAAAAACTGTTTTTT,CASSYGGTGNEKLFF
.,TRBD2,TRBJ2-2,TRBV7-3,TGTGCCAGCAGCCCCAGGACTAGCGGGAGGACCGGGGAGCTGTTTTTT,CASSPRTSGRTGELFF
.,.,TRBJ1-2,TRBV6-1,TGTGCCAGCAGTGAATGGCCGGAGGGAGGCTACACCTTC,CASSEWPEGGYTF
medium-sized,TRBD2,TRBJ2-3,TRBV20-1,TGCAGTGCGGAAGGGACTAGCGGAATAGATACGCAGTATTTT,CSAEGTSGIDTQYF
few,TRBD1,TRBJ1-1,TRBV6-1,TGTGCCAGCAGCCCTGGACAGGGGGGCACTGAAGCTTTCTTT,CASSPGQGGTEAFF